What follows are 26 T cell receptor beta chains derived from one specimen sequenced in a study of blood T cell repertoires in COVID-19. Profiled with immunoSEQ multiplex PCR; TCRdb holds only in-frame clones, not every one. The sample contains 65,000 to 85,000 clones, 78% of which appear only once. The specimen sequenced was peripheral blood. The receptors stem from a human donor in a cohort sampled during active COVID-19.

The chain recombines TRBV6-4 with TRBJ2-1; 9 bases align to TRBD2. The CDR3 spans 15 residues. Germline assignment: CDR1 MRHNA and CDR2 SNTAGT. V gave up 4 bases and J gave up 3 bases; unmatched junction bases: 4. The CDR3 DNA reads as TGTGCCAGCAGTGTCTCTAGCGGGGACTACAATGAGCAGTTCTTC. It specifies CASSVSSGDYNEQFF.

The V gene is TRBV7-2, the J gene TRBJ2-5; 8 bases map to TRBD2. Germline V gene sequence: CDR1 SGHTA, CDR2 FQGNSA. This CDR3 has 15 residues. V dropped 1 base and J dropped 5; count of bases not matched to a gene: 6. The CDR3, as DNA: TGTGCCAGCAGCTTAGAACGGGGGGGGTGGGAGACCCAGTACTTC. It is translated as CASSLERGGWETQYF.

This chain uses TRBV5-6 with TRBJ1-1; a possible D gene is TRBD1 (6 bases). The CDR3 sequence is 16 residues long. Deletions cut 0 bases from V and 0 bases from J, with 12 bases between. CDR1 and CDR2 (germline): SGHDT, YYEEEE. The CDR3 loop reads CASSLGRGNMNTEAFF. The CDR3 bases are TGTGCCAGCAGCTTGGGCAGGGGTAATATGAACACTGAAGCTTTCTTT.

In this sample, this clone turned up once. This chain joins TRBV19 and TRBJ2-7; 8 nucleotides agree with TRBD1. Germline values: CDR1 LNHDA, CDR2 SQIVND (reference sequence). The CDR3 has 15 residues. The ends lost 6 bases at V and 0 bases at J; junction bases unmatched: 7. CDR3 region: CASSLSGTGSYEQYF. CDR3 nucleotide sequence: TGTGCCAGTAGCTTATCCGGGACAGGCTCCTACGAGCAGTACTTC. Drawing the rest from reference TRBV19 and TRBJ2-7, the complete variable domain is DGGITQSPKYLFRKEGQNVTLSCEQNLNHDAMYWYRQDPGQGLRLIYYSQIVNDFQKGDIAEGYSVSREKKESFPLTVTSAQKNPTAFYLCASSLSGTGSYEQYFGPGTRLTVT.

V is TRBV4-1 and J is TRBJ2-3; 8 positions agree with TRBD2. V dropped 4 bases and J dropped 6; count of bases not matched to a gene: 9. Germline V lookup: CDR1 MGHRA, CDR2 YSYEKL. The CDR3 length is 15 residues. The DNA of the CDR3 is TGCGCCAGCAGCCCAGGGGCGGGGGGCGTGGATACGCAGTATTTT. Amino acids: CASSPGAGGVDTQYF.

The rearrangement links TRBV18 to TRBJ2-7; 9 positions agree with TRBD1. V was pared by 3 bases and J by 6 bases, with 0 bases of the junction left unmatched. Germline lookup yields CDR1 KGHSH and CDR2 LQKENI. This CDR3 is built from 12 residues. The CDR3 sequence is CASSPGQGEQYV. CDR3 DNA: TGTGCCAGCTCACCGGGACAGGGCGAGCAGTACGTC.

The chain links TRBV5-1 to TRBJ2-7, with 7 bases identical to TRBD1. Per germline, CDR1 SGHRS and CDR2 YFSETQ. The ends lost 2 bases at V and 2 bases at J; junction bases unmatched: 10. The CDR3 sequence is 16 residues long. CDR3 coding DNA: TGCGCCAGCAGCTTCATGGACAGGCCCTATACCTACGAGCAGTACTTC. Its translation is CASSFMDRPYTYEQYF.

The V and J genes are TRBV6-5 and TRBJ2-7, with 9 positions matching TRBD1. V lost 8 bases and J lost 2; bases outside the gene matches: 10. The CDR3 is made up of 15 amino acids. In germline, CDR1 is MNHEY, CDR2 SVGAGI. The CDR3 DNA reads TGTGCCAGCGGCCAAGGACAGGGGATAGCCTACGAGCAGTACTTC. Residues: CASGQGQGIAYEQYF.

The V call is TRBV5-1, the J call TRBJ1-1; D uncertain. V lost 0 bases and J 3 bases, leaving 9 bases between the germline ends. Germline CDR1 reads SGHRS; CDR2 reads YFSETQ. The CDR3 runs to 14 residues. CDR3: CASSLDVGDTEAFF. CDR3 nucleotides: TGCGCCAGCAGCTTGGACGTCGGGGACACTGAAGCTTTCTTT. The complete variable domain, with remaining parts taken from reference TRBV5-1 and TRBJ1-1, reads KAGVTQTPRYLIKTRGQQVTLSCSPISGHRSVSWYQQTPGQGLQFLFEYFSETQRNKGNFPGRFSGRQFSNSRSEMNVSTLELGDSALYLCASSLDVGDTEAFFGQGTRLTVV.

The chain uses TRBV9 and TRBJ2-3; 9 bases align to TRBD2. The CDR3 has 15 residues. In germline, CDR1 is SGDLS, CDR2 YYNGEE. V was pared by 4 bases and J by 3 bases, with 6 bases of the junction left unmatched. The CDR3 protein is CASSPRTSATDTQYF. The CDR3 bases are TGTGCCAGCAGCCCACGGACTAGCGCGACAGATACGCAGTATTTT.

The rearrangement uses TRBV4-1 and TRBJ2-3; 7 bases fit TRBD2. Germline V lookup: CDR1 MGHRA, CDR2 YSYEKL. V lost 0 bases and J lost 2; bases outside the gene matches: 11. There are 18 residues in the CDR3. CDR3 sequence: CASSQESSYSGVTDTQYF. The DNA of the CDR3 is TGCGCCAGCAGCCAAGAAAGCTCCTACAGCGGGGTCACAGATACGCAGTATTTT.

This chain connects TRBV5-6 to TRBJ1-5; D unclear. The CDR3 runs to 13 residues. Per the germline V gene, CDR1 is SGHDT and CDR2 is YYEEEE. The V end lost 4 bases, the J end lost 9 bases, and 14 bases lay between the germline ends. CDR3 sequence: CASSGSYGSPQHF. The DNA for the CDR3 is TGTGCCAGCAGCGGGAGTTACGGTTCGCCCCAGCATTTT.

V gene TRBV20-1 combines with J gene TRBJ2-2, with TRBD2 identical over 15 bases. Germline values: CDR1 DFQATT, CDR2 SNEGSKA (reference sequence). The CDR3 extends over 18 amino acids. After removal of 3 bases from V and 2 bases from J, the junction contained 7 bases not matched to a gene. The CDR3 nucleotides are TGCAGTGCTAGTAAGGGACTAGCGGGGGGCCAAAACACCGGGGAGCTGTTTTTT. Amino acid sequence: CSASKGLAGGQNTGELFF.

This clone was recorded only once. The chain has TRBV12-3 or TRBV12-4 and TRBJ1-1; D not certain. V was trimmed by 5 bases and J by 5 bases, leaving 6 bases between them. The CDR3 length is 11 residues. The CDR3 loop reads CASSPLTEAFF. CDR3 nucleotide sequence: TGTGCCAGCAGTCCGCTAACTGAAGCTTTCTTT.

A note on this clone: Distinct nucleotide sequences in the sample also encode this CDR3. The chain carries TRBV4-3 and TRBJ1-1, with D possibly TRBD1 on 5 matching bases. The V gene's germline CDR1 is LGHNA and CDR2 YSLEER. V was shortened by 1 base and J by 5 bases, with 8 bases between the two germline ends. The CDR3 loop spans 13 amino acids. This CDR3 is CASSQGGETEAFF. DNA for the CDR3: TGCGCCAGCAGCCAAGGGGGGGAGACTGAAGCTTTCTTT.

The CDR3 nucleotides are TGTGCCAGCAGTCCACGTATTCTGACAGGGGGCATCCCCGGGGAGCTGTTTTTT. Its translation: CASSPRILTGGIPGELFF. V is TRBV6-2 or TRBV6-3 and J is TRBJ2-2; TRBD1 aligns across 10 bases. V shed 5 bases, J shed 6 bases, and the junction held 15 bases outside the gene matches. The germline CDR1 and CDR2 sequences are MNHEY and SVGEGT. This CDR3 is 18 amino acids long.

For the CDR3, the DNA is TGTGCCAGCAGGGGTGAGGGACAGGGGGCTGGCTACACCTTC. Translating it yields CASRGEGQGAGYTF. The chain carries TRBV28 and TRBJ1-2, with TRBD1 identical over 12 bases. J lost 7 bases, V lost 6 bases, and 6 bases had no gene match. CDR1 is MDHEN, CDR2 SYDVKM, per germline. CDR3 length equals 14 residues.

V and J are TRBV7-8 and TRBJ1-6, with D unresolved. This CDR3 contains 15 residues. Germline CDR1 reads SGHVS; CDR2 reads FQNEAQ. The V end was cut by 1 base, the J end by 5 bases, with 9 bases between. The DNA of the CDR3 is TGTGCCAGCAGCTTAGACCAGGCTGATAATTCACCCCTCCACTTT. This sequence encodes CASSLDQADNSPLHF.

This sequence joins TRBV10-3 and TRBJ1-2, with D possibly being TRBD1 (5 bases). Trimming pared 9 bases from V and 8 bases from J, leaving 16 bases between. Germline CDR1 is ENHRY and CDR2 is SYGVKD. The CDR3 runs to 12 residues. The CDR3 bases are TGTGCCATGGGGCGTCTCTCGGAAGGCTACACCTTC. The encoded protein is CAMGRLSEGYTF.

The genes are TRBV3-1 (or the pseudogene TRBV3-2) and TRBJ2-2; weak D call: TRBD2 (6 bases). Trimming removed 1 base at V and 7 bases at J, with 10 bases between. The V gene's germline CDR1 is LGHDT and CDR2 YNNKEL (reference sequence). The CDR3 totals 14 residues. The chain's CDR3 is CASSQVGGGGELFF. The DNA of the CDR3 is TGTGCCAGCAGCCAAGTGGGAGGTGGCGGGGAGCTGTTTTTT.

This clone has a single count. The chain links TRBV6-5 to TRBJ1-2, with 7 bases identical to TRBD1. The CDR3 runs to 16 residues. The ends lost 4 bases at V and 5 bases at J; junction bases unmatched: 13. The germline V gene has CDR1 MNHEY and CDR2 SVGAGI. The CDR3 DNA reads TGTGCCAGCAGTTCACCTCTACAGGGGTGGTGGTATGGCTACACCTTC. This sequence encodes CASSSPLQGWWYGYTF.

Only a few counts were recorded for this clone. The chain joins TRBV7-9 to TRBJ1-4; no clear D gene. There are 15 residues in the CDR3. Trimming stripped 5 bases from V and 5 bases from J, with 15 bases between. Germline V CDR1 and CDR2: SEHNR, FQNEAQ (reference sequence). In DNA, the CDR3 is TGTGCCAGCAGCCCCGGGGTACGGACGAATGAAAAACTGTTTTTT. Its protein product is CASSPGVRTNEKLFF.

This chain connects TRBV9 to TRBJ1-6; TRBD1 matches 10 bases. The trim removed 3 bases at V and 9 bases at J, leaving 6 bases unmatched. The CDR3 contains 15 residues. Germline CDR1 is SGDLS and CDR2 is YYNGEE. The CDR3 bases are TGTGCCAGCAGCGCGTCGACAGGGGGCGGTTCACCCCTCCACTTT. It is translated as CASSASTGGGSPLHF.

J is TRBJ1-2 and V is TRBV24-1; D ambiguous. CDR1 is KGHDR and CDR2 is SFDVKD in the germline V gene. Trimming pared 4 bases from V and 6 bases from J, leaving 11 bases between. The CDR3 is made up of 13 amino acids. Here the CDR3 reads CATSDPLRDGYTF. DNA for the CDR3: TGTGCCACCAGTGACCCTTTGAGAGATGGCTACACCTTC.

CDR3 nucleotides: TGTGCCAGCATCGGGGCAGGGGATTTGAGATCGAATTCACCCCTCCACTTT. Translation gives CASIGAGDLRSNSPLHF. The J gene is TRBJ1-6, the V gene TRBV27; weak D call: TRBD1 (6 bases). The CDR3 length is 17 residues. V was shortened by 7 bases and J by 7 bases, with 23 bases between the two germline ends. Germline V lookup: CDR1 MNHEY, CDR2 SMNVEV (reference sequence).

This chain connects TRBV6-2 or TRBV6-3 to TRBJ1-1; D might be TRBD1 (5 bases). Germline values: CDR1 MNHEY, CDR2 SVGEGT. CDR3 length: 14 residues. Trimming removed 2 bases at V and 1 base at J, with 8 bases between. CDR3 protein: CASSYGAANTEAFF. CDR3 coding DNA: TGTGCCAGCAGTTACGGGGCCGCGAACACTGAAGCTTTCTTT.